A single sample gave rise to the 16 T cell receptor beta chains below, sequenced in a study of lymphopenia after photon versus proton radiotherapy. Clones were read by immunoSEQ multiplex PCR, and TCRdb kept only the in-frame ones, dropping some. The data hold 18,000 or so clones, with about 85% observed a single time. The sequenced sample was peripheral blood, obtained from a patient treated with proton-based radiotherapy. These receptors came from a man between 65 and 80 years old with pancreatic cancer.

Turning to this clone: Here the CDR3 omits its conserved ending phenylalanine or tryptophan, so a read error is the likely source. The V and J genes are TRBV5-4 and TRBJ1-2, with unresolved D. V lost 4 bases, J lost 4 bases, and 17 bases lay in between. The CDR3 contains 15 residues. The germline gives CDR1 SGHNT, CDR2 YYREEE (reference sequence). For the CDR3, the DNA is TGTGCCAGCAGCCCCTCGCGGAGGGCTGGCTATGGCTACACCCTC. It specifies CASSPSRRAGYGYTL.

As DNA, the CDR3 is TGTGCCAGCAGTTTACAGGGGAAATACTGGCAGCCCCAGCATTTT. It encodes CASSLQGKYWQPQHF. The chain recombines TRBV27 with TRBJ1-5, with D perhaps matching TRBD1 (6 bases). The CDR3 is made up of 15 amino acids. In germline, CDR1 is MNHEY, CDR2 SMNVEV (reference sequence). Trimming took off 2 bases at V and 7 bases at J, with 15 bases between the two ends.

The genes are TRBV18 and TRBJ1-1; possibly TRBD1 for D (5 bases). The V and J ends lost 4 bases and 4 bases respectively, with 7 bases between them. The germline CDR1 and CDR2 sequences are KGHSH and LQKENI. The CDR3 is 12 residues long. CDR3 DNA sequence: TGTGCCAGCTCACAGGGGTTCACTGAAGCTTTCTTT. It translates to CASSQGFTEAFF.

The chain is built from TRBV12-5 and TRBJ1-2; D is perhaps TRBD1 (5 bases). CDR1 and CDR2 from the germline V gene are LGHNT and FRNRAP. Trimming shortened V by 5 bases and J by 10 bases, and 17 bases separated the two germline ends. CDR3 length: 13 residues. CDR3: CASGTWTNAAYTF. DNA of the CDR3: TGTGCTAGTGGTACCTGGACAAACGCAGCCTACACCTTC.

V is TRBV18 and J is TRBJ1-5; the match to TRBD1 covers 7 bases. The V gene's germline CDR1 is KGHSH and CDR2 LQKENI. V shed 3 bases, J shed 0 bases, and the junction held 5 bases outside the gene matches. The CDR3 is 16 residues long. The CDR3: CASSPTQGGSNQPQHF. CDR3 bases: TGTGCCAGCTCACCGACGCAGGGGGGTAGCAATCAGCCCCAGCATTTT.

The CDR3 region is CASSFGLTTSGELFF. The CDR3 DNA reads as TGCGCCAGCAGCTTCGGACTGACCACCTCCGGGGAGCTGTTTTTT. J is TRBJ2-2 and V is TRBV5-1; D is perhaps TRBD2 (5 bases). V lost 2 bases and J lost 6, with 14 bases in between. This CDR3 spans 15 amino acids. CDR1 and CDR2 (germline): SGHRS, YFSETQ.

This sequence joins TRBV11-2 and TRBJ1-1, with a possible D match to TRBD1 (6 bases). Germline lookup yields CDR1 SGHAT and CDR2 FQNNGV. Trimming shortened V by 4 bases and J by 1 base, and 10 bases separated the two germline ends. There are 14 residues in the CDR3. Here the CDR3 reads CASSWGHSNTEAFF. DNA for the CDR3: TGTGCCAGCAGCTGGGGACACTCGAACACTGAAGCTTTCTTT.

In DNA, the CDR3 is TGTGCCAGTAATTTCCCGGGACAGGGAAATGAGCAGTTCTTC. Its protein product is CASNFPGQGNEQFF. This rearrangement joins TRBV19 to TRBJ2-1; 9 bases fit TRBD1. The length of the CDR3 is 14 residues. The V gene end was trimmed by 7 bases and the J gene end by 7 bases; junction bases not matched to a gene: 8. Germline values: CDR1 LNHDA, CDR2 SQIVND (reference sequence).

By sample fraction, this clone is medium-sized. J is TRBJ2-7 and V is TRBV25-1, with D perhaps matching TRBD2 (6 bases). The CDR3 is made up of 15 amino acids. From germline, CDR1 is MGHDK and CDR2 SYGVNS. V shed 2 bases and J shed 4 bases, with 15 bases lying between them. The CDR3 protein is CASSELGGDLYEQYF. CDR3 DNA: TGTGCCAGCAGTGAACTGGGGGGAGACTTGTACGAGCAGTACTTC.

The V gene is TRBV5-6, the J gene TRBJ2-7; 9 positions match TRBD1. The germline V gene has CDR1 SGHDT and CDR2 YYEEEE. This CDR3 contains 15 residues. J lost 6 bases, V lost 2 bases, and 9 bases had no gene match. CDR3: CASSLNLGTGSEQYF. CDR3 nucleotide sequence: TGTGCCAGCAGCTTAAACCTCGGGACAGGGAGCGAGCAGTACTTC.

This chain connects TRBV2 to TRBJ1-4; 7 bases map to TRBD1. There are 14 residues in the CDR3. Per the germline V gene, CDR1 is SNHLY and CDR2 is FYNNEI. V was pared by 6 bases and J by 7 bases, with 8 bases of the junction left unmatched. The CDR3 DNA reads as TGTGCCAGCAGAGACGACAGGGAAGGTGAAAAACTGTTTTTT. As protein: CASRDDREGEKLFF.

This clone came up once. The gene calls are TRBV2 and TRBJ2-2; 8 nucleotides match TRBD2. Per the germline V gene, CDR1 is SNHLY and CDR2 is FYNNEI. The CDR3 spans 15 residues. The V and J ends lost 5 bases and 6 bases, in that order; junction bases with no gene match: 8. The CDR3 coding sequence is TGTGCCAGCAGTAATACGGCTAGCGGGTCCGGGGAGCTGTTTTTT. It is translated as CASSNTASGSGELFF.

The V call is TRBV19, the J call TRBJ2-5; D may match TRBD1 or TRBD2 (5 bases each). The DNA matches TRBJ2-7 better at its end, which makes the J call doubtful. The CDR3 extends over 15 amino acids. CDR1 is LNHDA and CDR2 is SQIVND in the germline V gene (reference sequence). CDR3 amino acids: CASSIVPGTYYEQYF. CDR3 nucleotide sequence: TGTGCCAGTAGTATAGTTCCGGGGACGTACTACGAGCAGTACTTC.

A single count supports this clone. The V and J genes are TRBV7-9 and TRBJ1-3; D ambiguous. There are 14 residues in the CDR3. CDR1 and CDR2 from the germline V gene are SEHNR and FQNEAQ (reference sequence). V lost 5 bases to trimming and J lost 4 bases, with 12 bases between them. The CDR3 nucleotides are TGTGCCAGCAGCCCGGCGGGCGGGGGAAACACCATATATTTT. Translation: CASSPAGGGNTIYF.

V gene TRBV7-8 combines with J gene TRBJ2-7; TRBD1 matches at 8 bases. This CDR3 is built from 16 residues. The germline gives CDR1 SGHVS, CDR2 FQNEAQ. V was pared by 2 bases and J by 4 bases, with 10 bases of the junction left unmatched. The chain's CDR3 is CASSLPRDRRAYEQYF. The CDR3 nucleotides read TGTGCCAGCAGCTTACCCCGGGACAGGAGAGCGTACGAGCAGTACTTC. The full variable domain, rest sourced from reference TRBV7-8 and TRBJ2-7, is GAGVSQSPRYKVAKRGQDVALRCDPISGHVSLFWYQQALGQGPEFLTYFQNEAQLDKSGLPSDRFFAERPEGSVSTLKIQRTQQEDSAVYLCASSLPRDRRAYEQYFGPGTRLTVT.

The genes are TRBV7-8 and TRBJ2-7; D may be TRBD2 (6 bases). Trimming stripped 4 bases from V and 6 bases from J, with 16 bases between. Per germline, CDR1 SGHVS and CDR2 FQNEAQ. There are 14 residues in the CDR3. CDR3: CASSSSGFGGEQYF. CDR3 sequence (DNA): TGTGCCAGCAGCTCCTCGGGTTTCGGGGGCGAGCAGTACTTC.